The clone carrying this T cell receptor beta chain was seen a handful of times. Some clones are missing from TCRdb's copy, which holds only in-frame ones; the method was immunoSEQ multiplex PCR. This sample yields 80,000 to 100,000 clones, of which roughly 84% are seen a single time; about 0.29% belongs to the top ten. Germline V gives CDR1 SGHRS, CDR2 YFSETQ. CDR3 size: 15 residues. V was pared by 4 bases and J by 2 bases, with 15 bases between. The entry originates in a study of OX40 agonist ivuxolimab in advanced cancers. Overall study: Patients were dosed intravenously with ivuxolimab at 0.01 to 10 mg/kg every 2 weeks. Under the entry rules, prior anti-PD-1, anti-PD-L1 or anti-CTLA-4 therapy was allowed, and approximately 40% had some.

The chain is built from TRBV5-1 and TRBJ1-1; a possible D gene is TRBD1 (6 bases). This receptor was obtained from an adult with an advanced solid tumor such as melanoma, head and neck, liver or kidney cancer. The specimen comprised CD4+ or CD8+ T cells sorted from blood, sampled in a trial of the OX40 agonist ivuxolimab. CDR3 sequence: CASSGSGHVNTEAFF. CDR3 nucleotide sequence: TGCGCCAGCAGCGGCTCGGGACACGTCAACACTGAAGCTTTCTTT.